A selection of T cell receptor beta chains follows, all from one sample in a study of human T cells and chemical hapten exposure. TCRdb re-called the RACE reads through MiXCR, storing one row per CDR3 protein. The sample holds nearly 85,000 distinct CDR3 sequences, around a tenth seen once. The material sequenced was whole blood, taken in connection with sensitization to the hapten diphenylcyclopropenone (DPC). Receptors were obtained from a young man with alopecia areata. Some clones in this sample may be carry-over from other donors' samples. The CDR3 runs from the conserved cysteine through the conserved F or W. The D gene is left open where the match is weak. A row's size may be missing; if present it is once, few, many or a size class.

size	V	D	J	CDR3	DNA
few	TRBV18	-	TRBJ2-3	CASSPSGTSTDTQYF	TGTGCCAGCTCACCAAGCGGAACTAGCACAGATACGCAGTATTTT
many	TRBV4-3	-	TRBJ2-7	CASSQDLGYEQYF	TGCGCCAGCAGCCAAGATTTGGGTTACGAGCAGTACTTC
-	TRBV29-1	-	TRBJ1-6	CSVECTGRPQPYNSPLHF	TGCAGCGTTGAATGTACGGGTCGCCCTCAGCCCTATAATTCACCCCTCCACTTT
many	TRBV19	-	TRBJ1-1	CASGSASEAFF	TGTGCCAGTGGTTCGGCTTCTGAAGCTTTCTTT
-	TRBV28	-	TRBJ2-2	CASRGSSPVTGELFF	TGTGCCAGCAGGGGATCTAGTCCGGTGACCGGGGAGCTGTTTTTT
many	TRBV9	TRBD1	TRBJ1-1	CASSITPGQGITEAFF	TGTGCCAGCAGCATAACACCGGGACAGGGGATCACTGAAGCTTTCTTT
few	TRBV5-1	-	TRBJ2-2	CASSLRSAPKNTGELFF	TGCGCCAGCAGCTTGAGGTCCGCTCCTAAAAACACCGGGGAGCTGTTTTTT
many	TRBV29-1	TRBD2	TRBJ2-3	CSVHSGGAETDTQYF	TGCAGCGTTCATAGCGGGGGGGCCGAGACAGATACGCAGTATTTT
few	TRBV20-1	-	TRBJ1-1	CSARSGSEAFF	TGCAGTGCTAGAAGCGGATCTGAAGCTTTCTTT
many	TRBV7-9	TRBD1	TRBJ1-1	CASSEIDRGPAEAFF	TGTGCCAGCAGCGAGATCGACAGGGGCCCAGCTGAAGCTTTCTTT
-	TRBV7-8	-	TRBJ2-2	CASSHRQATGELFF	TGTGCCAGCAGCCACCGACAGGCGACCGGGGAGCTGTTTTTT
many	TRBV6-2/TRBV6-3	TRBD2	TRBJ2-3	CASSPYSGGAPSTDTQYF	TGTGCCAGCAGTCCCTATAGCGGGGGGGCACCTAGCACAGATACGCAGTATTTT
few	TRBV7-2	TRBD1	TRBJ1-1	CASFAWTGQGLGAFF	TGTGCCAGCTTCGCTTGGACAGGGCAAGGCTTGGGAGCTTTCTTT
-	TRBV9	-	TRBJ2-2	CASSLTAAQNTGELFF	TGTGCCAGCAGCCTGACAGCGGCACAGAACACCGGGGAGCTGTTTTTT
many	TRBV7-8	TRBD2	TRBJ2-6	CASSPRGGASGANVLTF	TGTGCCAGCAGCCCTCGCGGGGGGGCCTCTGGGGCCAACGTCCTGACTTTC
-	TRBV20-1	TRBD1	TRBJ1-1	CSARQGLNTEAFF	TGCAGTGCGCGACAGGGGCTGAACACTGAAGCTTTCTTT